This T cell receptor beta chain was observed in a study of blood T cell repertoires in COVID-19. This clone was seen once. Generated by immunoSEQ multiplex PCR, the TCRdb table keeps only in-frame clones and is missing some. The repertoire holds roughly 150,000 clones, around four fifths seen once, with around 2.7% in the top ten. V was pared by 5 bases and J by 0 bases, with 7 bases between. The germline V gene encodes CDR1 SGHAT and CDR2 FQNNGV. This CDR3 spans 13 amino acids. The receptor was isolated from a man in his 70s with acute or convalescent COVID-19. V gene TRBV11-2 combines with J gene TRBJ1-1; D is ambiguous. Material for sequencing was peripheral blood. The chain's CDR3 is CASSKQLNTEAFF. In DNA, the CDR3 is TGTGCCAGCAGCAAACAACTGAACACTGAAGCTTTCTTT.